Presented here are 28 T cell receptor beta chains from one specimen sequenced in a study of blood T cell repertoires in COVID-19. The data were produced by immunoSEQ multiplex PCR, yet TCRdb's version contains in-frame clones alone and is incomplete. The table shows about 190,000 clones, with around 90% occurring only once. Sequencing used peripheral blood. These receptors were collected from a man aged 45-60 years with acute or convalescent COVID-19.

The chain has TRBV28 and TRBJ1-2, with D unresolved. Trimming removed 5 bases from V and 4 bases from J, with 11 bases in between. The CDR3 has 13 residues. The germline V gene has CDR1 MDHEN and CDR2 SYDVKM. The CDR3 bases are TGTGCCAGCAGTCCTTTAAATTTCTATGGCTACACCTTC. Its protein product is CASSPLNFYGYTF.

The sample holds one count of this clone. The chain is built from TRBV6-5 and TRBJ2-5; D possibly corresponds to TRBD1 (6 bases). V was clipped by 5 bases and J by 5 bases, with 12 bases between them. Germline-derived CDR1 and CDR2 are MNHEY and SVGAGI. The CDR3 has 13 residues. CDR3 sequence: CASSPWQGETQYF. The CDR3, as DNA: TGTGCCAGCAGTCCATGGCAGGGGGAGACCCAGTACTTC.

In this sample, this clone turned up once. The CDR3 DNA follows: TGTGCCAGCAGCAAAGACAGTATTCAGCCCCAGCATTTT. Its translation: CASSKDSIQPQHF. The chain has TRBV5-5 and TRBJ1-5, with a weak D call TRBD1 (5 bases). The CDR3 totals 13 residues. Trimming pared 4 bases from V and 6 bases from J, leaving 11 bases between. Germline V gives CDR1 SGHKS, CDR2 YYEKEE (reference sequence).

This chain joins TRBV9 and TRBJ2-2, with D perhaps matching TRBD1 (6 bases). The germline V and J ends were trimmed by 4 bases and 7 bases, with 17 bases remaining between them. Germline V lookup: CDR1 SGDLS, CDR2 YYNGEE. The CDR3 is made up of 15 amino acids. DNA for the CDR3: TGTGCCAGCAGCCCCGCACAGGGTACGAGCGGGGAGCTGTTTTTT. Its protein is CASSPAQGTSGELFF.

This rearrangement joins TRBV28 to TRBJ2-1, with 9 bases matching TRBD2. J lost 8 bases, V lost 4 bases, and 12 bases had no gene match. The CDR3 runs 16 residues. Germline CDR1 and CDR2: MDHEN and SYDVKM. CDR3 bases: TGTGCCAGCAGTTCGATGCTAGCGGGGAGGGAACATGAGCAGTTCTTC. Residues: CASSSMLAGREHEQFF.

The chain is built from TRBV7-8 and TRBJ2-7; D unresolved. V was shortened by 1 base and J by 7 bases, with 8 bases between the two germline ends. The CDR3 totals 12 residues. Germline V gene lookup returns CDR1 SGHVS and CDR2 FQNEAQ. CDR3 nucleotides: TGTGCCAGCAGCTTAGTCCCAGTGGAGCAGTACTTC. Translated: CASSLVPVEQYF.

The chain uses TRBV12-3 or TRBV12-4 and TRBJ1-5; TRBD1 agrees at 9 bases. This CDR3 contains 13 residues. Unmatched junction bases numbered 0, after V lost 5 bases and J lost 4 bases. DNA for the CDR3: TGTGCCAGCAGTGGGACAGGGAATCAGCCCCAGCATTTT. It is translated as CASSGTGNQPQHF.

The rearrangement joins TRBV7-3 to TRBJ2-3, with D possibly being TRBD2 (5 bases). Trimming stripped 2 bases from V and 2 bases from J, with 8 bases between. Germline values: CDR1 SGHTA, CDR2 FQGTGA. The CDR3 totals 14 residues. The CDR3 here is CASSLEGYTDTQYF. CDR3 DNA: TGTGCCAGCAGCTTAGAGGGCTACACAGATACGCAGTATTTT.

The CDR3 protein is CASRDIGSGNTIYF. CDR3 nucleotides: TGTGCCAGCCGGGACATCGGCTCTGGAAACACCATATATTTT. The chain uses TRBV27 and TRBJ1-3, with a possible D match to TRBD1 (6 bases). CDR1 MNHEY and CDR2 SMNVEV come from the germline V gene (reference sequence). This CDR3 has 14 residues. Trimming shortened V by 8 bases and J by 0 bases, and 11 bases separated the two germline ends.

V usage is TRBV5-1 and J usage is TRBJ2-7, with D possibly being TRBD1 (5 bases). The V and J ends lost 0 bases and 2 bases respectively, with 9 bases between them. CDR1 is SGHRS, CDR2 YFSETQ, per germline. This CDR3 comprises 14 residues. CDR3 residues: CASSLGQGPYEQYF. As DNA, the CDR3 is TGCGCCAGCAGCTTGGGCCAGGGTCCCTACGAGCAGTACTTC.

The chain is built from TRBV6-2 or TRBV6-3 and TRBJ1-1; tentatively, D is TRBD1 (6 bases). CDR3 size: 14 residues. V dropped 3 bases and J dropped 6 bases, with 14 bases sitting between them. In germline, CDR1 is MNHEY, CDR2 SVGEGT. The CDR3 reads CASSYSQGGAEAFF. The CDR3, as DNA: TGTGCCAGCAGTTATTCACAGGGAGGGGCTGAAGCTTTCTTT.

The chain has TRBV28 and TRBJ1-6; no clear D. The V gene's germline CDR1 is MDHEN and CDR2 SYDVKM. With 8 bases removed from V and 5 bases from J, the gap between germline ends came to 16 bases. The length of the CDR3 is 15 residues. The CDR3 nucleotides read TGTGCCAGCTTTCGGTCGGCGGCAGATAATTCACCCCTCCACTTT. Its protein product is CASFRSAADNSPLHF. The complete variable domain, with remaining parts taken from reference TRBV28 and TRBJ1-6, reads DVKVTQSSRYLVKRTGEKVFLECVQDMDHENMFWYRQDPGLGLRLIYFSYDVKMKEKGDIPEGYSVSREKKERFSLILESASTNQTSMYLCASFRSAADNSPLHFGNGTRLTVT.

Comments on this clone: At one boundary the junction diverges from the germline segment, which might be a read error. The chain is built from TRBV20-1 and TRBJ2-4, with D unclear. Per the germline V gene, CDR1 is DFQATT and CDR2 is SNEGSKA (reference sequence). The CDR3 spans 14 residues. The CDR3 DNA reads TGCAGTCCTAGTACTGAGTTGTTAAAAAACATTCAGTACTTC. Its translation: CSPSTELLKNIQYF.

Here the CDR3 DNA reads TGTGCCAGCAGACGAGGACAGGGTGGAAACACCATATATTTT. Its protein product is CASRRGQGGNTIYF. This chain uses TRBV6-5 with TRBJ1-3; 8 nucleotides agree with TRBD1. Germline-derived CDR1 and CDR2 are MNHEY and SVGAGI. Trimming took 6 bases from V and 3 from J; bases not matched to a gene: 4. This CDR3 is built from 14 residues.

This chain links TRBV6-6 with TRBJ2-7; D call uncertain. V was shortened by 2 bases and J by 12 bases, with 11 bases between the two germline ends. The CDR3 extends over 11 amino acids. Germline-derived CDR1 and CDR2 are MNHNY and SVGAGI (reference sequence). This CDR3 reads CASSYRQIAYF. In nucleotides, the CDR3 is TGTGCCAGCAGTTACAGGCAGATAGCGTACTTC.

V is TRBV6-5 and J is TRBJ2-1; D unclear. Germline V gene data show CDR1 as MNHEY and CDR2 as SVGAGI. The V end was cut by 6 bases, the J end by 0 bases, with 6 bases between. The CDR3 has 13 residues. CDR3 residues: CASSFSSYNEQFF. The CDR3 DNA is TGTGCCAGCAGCTTCAGCTCCTACAATGAGCAGTTCTTC.

CDR3 coding DNA: TGTGCCAGCAGCGCAAACCTAGGATACGAGCAGTACGTC. Translating gives CASSANLGYEQYV. The chain links TRBV2 to TRBJ2-7, with unresolved D. The V gene lost 6 bases and the J gene lost 4 bases, with 13 bases spanning the gap. This CDR3 is 13 amino acids long. Germline CDR1 SNHLY, CDR2 FYNNEI.

The CDR3 DNA follows: TGTGCCAGCGTCCTAGTCGGAGGAGATACGCAGTATTTT. Translated: CASVLVGGDTQYF. The chain employs TRBV7-9 and TRBJ2-3, with D perhaps matching TRBD2 (5 bases). CDR3 length: 13 residues. Deletions cut 8 bases from V and 5 bases from J, with 14 bases between. Germline V gene sequence: CDR1 SEHNR, CDR2 FQNEAQ (reference sequence).

This chain uses TRBV7-2 with TRBJ2-4; D is perhaps TRBD1 (6 bases). CDR3 length equals 15 residues. The germline gives CDR1 SGHTA, CDR2 FQGNSA. The V gene lost 6 bases and the J gene lost 8 bases, with 20 bases spanning the gap. CDR3 nucleotides: TGTGCCAGCAGTTACCAAGGGGTTTCAGGGGACATTCAGTACTTC. It translates to CASSYQGVSGDIQYF. The whole variable domain, filled in from reference TRBV7-2 and TRBJ2-4, reads GAGVSQSPSNKVTEKGKDVELRCDPISGHTALYWYRQSLGQGLEFLIYFQGNSAPDKSGLPSDRFSAERTGGSVSTLTIQRTQQEDSAVYLCASSYQGVSGDIQYFGAGTRLSVL.

This rearrangement joins TRBV11-3 to TRBJ2-7; possible D gene TRBD2, 6 bases. Trimming left V 5 bases short and J 6 bases short, with 17 bases between. This CDR3 is 14 amino acids long. CDR1 and CDR2 from the germline V gene are SGHNT and YENEEA. The CDR3 DNA follows: TGTGCCAGCAGCCTACTAGGAGGGCCTTGCGAGCAGTACTTC. Protein sequence: CASSLLGGPCEQYF.

The gene calls are TRBV7-9 and TRBJ2-3, with D uncertain. V was shortened by 2 bases and J by 0 bases, with 15 bases between the two germline ends. CDR1 is SEHNR, CDR2 FQNEAQ, per germline (reference sequence). The CDR3 covers 17 residues. The CDR3 loop reads CASSLPLTPTSTDTQYF. CDR3 coding DNA: TGTGCCAGCAGCTTACCCTTGACTCCAACTAGCACAGATACGCAGTATTTT.

The V gene is TRBV7-6, the J gene TRBJ1-3, with unresolved D. V was cut by 2 bases and J by 13 bases, with 9 bases left in between. The CDR3 consists of 11 residues. CDR1 and CDR2 (germline): SGHVS, FNYEAQ. CDR3 sequence: CASSLITSIYF. In nucleotides, the CDR3 is TGTGCCAGCAGCTTAATAACATCTATATATTTT.

V is TRBV6-5 and J is TRBJ2-1; tentatively, D is TRBD2 (6 bases). The CDR3 runs to 15 residues. From germline, CDR1 is MNHEY and CDR2 SVGAGI. V was shortened by 6 bases and J by 4 bases, with 16 bases between the two germline ends. The CDR3: CASRVNQGLYNEQFF. DNA for the CDR3: TGTGCCAGCAGGGTAAATCAGGGACTGTACAATGAGCAGTTCTTC.

The J gene is TRBJ2-1, the V gene TRBV28; D might be TRBD2 (5 bases). Germline assignment: CDR1 MDHEN and CDR2 SYDVKM. This CDR3 is built from 16 residues. V lost 7 bases and J lost 5, with 21 bases in between. CDR3 loop: CASTPGGGLTHNEQFF. The CDR3 bases are TGTGCCAGCACCCCCGGAGGCGGTCTCACTCACAATGAGCAGTTCTTC. Combining the CDR3 with reference TRBV28 and TRBJ2-1 gives the whole variable domain DVKVTQSSRYLVKRTGEKVFLECVQDMDHENMFWYRQDPGLGLRLIYFSYDVKMKEKGDIPEGYSVSREKKERFSLILESASTNQTSMYLCASTPGGGLTHNEQFFGPGTRLTVL.

The rearrangement joins TRBV7-9 to TRBJ1-2; a weak D match, TRBD1 (5 bases). Germline V gene sequence: CDR1 SEHNR, CDR2 FQNEAQ (reference sequence). Trimming removed 5 bases at V and 4 bases at J, with 14 bases between. The CDR3 length is 14 residues. The CDR3 DNA reads TGTGCCAGCAGCCTCAGCCAAGGGGCCTATGGCTACACCTTC. Its translation: CASSLSQGAYGYTF. Looking up the rest from reference TRBV7-9 and TRBJ1-2 gives the full variable domain: DTGVSQNPRHKITKRGQNVTFRCDPISEHNRLYWYRQTLGQGPEFLTYFQNEAQLEKSRLLSDRFSAERPKGSFSTLEIQRTEQGDSAMYLCASSLSQGAYGYTFGSGTRLTVV.

This clone showed up just once. V gene TRBV24-1 combines with J gene TRBJ2-5, with TRBD1 matching over 7 bases. The CDR3 spans 15 residues. The V gene end was trimmed by 5 bases and the J gene end by 3 bases; junction bases not matched to a gene: 8. The germline V gene has CDR1 KGHDR and CDR2 SFDVKD. Here the CDR3 reads CATSVGGATEETQYF. The CDR3 coding sequence is TGTGCCACCAGTGTAGGGGGCGCAACCGAAGAGACCCAGTACTTC.

The gene calls are TRBV5-6 and TRBJ1-1, with D perhaps TRBD1 (5 bases). The CDR3 runs 16 residues. Looked up from germline, CDR1 is SGHDT and CDR2 is YYEEEE. Trimming left V 0 bases short and J 3 bases short, with 15 bases between. The CDR3 loop reads CASSLVGGGADTEAFF. CDR3 nucleotides: TGTGCCAGCAGCTTGGTGGGAGGAGGGGCGGACACTGAAGCTTTCTTT.

This chain uses TRBV3-1 (or the pseudogene TRBV3-2) with TRBJ2-1, with 7 bases lining up with TRBD2. The CDR3 runs to 16 residues. With 4 bases clipped from V and 1 base from J, the junction kept 7 bases outside the gene matches. Germline V gene data show CDR1 as LGHDT and CDR2 as YNNKEL (reference sequence). CDR3 nucleotide sequence: TGTGCCAGCAGCCTCCTGGGGCGGGGGTCCTACAATGAGCAGTTCTTC. This encodes CASSLLGRGSYNEQFF.